Detailed here is one T cell receptor (beta chain). Its binding antigen is unknown. It has no much larger one-base neighbor in the sample; base qualities were not kept. Libraries were constructed by the immunoSEQ multiplex PCR assay. In its TCRdb copy, this immuneACCESS table keeps in-frame sequences only and misses some clones. Where compared with another copy, unresolved V genes explain less than half of these, and the others have no known cause. The sample data list some 130,000 clones, and roughly 90% of these were observed just once. Around 10% of the sample is held by the ten biggest clonotypes. This sample is drawn from a study of control samples from healthy donors and cancer patients (TCRdb year 2020). Including cysteine and phenylalanine, the CDR3 has 17 amino acids. Only CDR3 DNA is held: 51 bases, read in frame from base 1. The CDR1 and CDR2 encoded by the germline V gene are MDHEN and SYDVKM. V gives up 2 bases and J gives up 0 bases, and the segment between their germline ends measures 16 bases.

Sequencing used blood. The V and J genes are TRBV28 and TRBJ2-5; the D gene may be TRBD1 or TRBD2, since each aligns over 7 bases. The source of this sequence is a man between 25 and 39 years old in good health. The bases are TGTGCCAGCAGTTTAGGGGTTCAGGGGGGGGACCAAGAGACCCAGTACTTC. Its translation reads: CASSLGVQGGDQETQYF.